This T cell receptor beta chain comes out of a study of blood T cell repertoires in COVID-19. Study background: The United States, Italy and Spain were the sources of the acute and convalescent COVID-19 samples. Sources were T cells, B-cell-depleted T cells, or PBMCs; the material itself was cDNA or gDNA.

V lost 1 base, J lost 2 bases, and 8 bases lay in between. There are 14 residues in the CDR3. CDR1 and CDR2 (germline): SGHNT, YENEEA. Sequencing was performed with immunoSEQ multiplex PCR; in TCRdb, only in-frame clones are kept and a portion is missing. The repertoire holds fewer than 70,000 clones, with 80% to 90% as singletons. Material for sequencing was peripheral blood. The clonotype originates from a woman aged 55 to 70 with acute or convalescent COVID-19. The V and J genes are TRBV11-3 and TRBJ1-1, with D possibly TRBD1 on 5 matching bases. This CDR3 is CASSLGGFNTEAFF. CDR3 bases: TGTGCCAGCAGCTTAGGGGGCTTTAACACTGAAGCTTTCTTT.